The 10 T cell receptor beta chains below were found in one sample sequenced in a study of shared clonotypes between healthy human individuals. Only in-frame clones appear in the TCRdb table, and some are missing; sequencing was by immunoSEQ multiplex PCR. The sample includes some 2 million clones, about 95% of them seen just once. Terminally differentiated effector memory CD45RA+ cells were left out of the naive CD8 fraction, which was CD45RO-negative and positively selected for CCR7. The sequenced sample was naive CD8+ T cells sorted from blood. These TCRs come from a young man in good health.

Written as DNA, the CDR3 is TGTGCCAGCAGAGCCGGGACTAGCGGGCTTTCAGATACGCAGTATTTT. Its protein is CASRAGTSGLSDTQYF. J is TRBJ2-3 and V is TRBV6-6; 12 nucleotides agree with TRBD2. J was trimmed by 4 bases and V by 6 bases; bases with no gene match: 8. CDR1 is MNHNY, CDR2 SVGAGI, per germline (reference sequence). The CDR3 covers 16 residues.

The chain recombines TRBV4-3 with TRBJ2-7, with D perhaps matching TRBD2 (5 bases). Trimming left V 1 base short and J 5 bases short, with 9 bases between. The CDR3 sequence is 13 residues long. The germline V gene encodes CDR1 LGHNA and CDR2 YSLEER. The CDR3 spells CASSQVEGHEQYF. CDR3 DNA: TGCGCCAGCAGCCAAGTTGAGGGTCACGAGCAGTACTTC.

The V call is TRBV7-3, the J call TRBJ2-5; 9 bases match TRBD2. CDR1 is SGHTA and CDR2 is FQGTGA in the germline V gene. The CDR3 extends over 15 amino acids. Trimming took 5 bases from V and 2 from J; bases not matched to a gene: 6. The CDR3 region is CASSLGTSSQETQYF. CDR3 sequence (DNA): TGTGCCAGCAGCCTCGGGACTAGCAGTCAAGAGACCCAGTACTTC.

This clone was detected only a few times. This CDR3 reads CASSGDRNTGELFF. The CDR3 bases are TGTGCCAGCAGCGGGGACCGGAACACCGGGGAGCTGTTTTTT. The rearrangement uses TRBV9 and TRBJ2-2; D could derive from TRBD1 or TRBD2 (5 bases each). The CDR3 is made up of 14 amino acids. Trimming removed 3 bases from V and 1 base from J, with 7 bases in between. Per germline, CDR1 SGDLS and CDR2 YYNGEE. Based on the CDR3 plus reference TRBV9 and TRBJ2-2, the full variable domain is DSGVTQTPKHLITATGQRVTLRCSPRSGDLSVYWYQQSLDQGLQFLIQYYNGEERAKGNILERFSAQQFPDLHSELNLSSLELGDSALYFCASSGDRNTGELFFGEGSRLTVL.

The rearrangement uses TRBV27 and TRBJ1-2; D is unclear. Germline V gene data show CDR1 as MNHEY and CDR2 as SMNVEV (reference sequence). The CDR3 sequence is 15 residues long. V lost 2 bases and J lost 2, with 12 bases in between. The DNA of the CDR3 is TGTGCCAGCAGTTTAAAGGGTGACCCCAACTATGGCTACACCTTC. Translated, it gives CASSLKGDPNYGYTF.

The table lists this clone with a count of one. The rearrangement uses TRBV6-5 and TRBJ2-1; 7 nucleotides agree with TRBD2. Germline CDR1 is MNHEY and CDR2 is SVGAGI. Trimming at V came to 4 bases and at J to 7 bases, leaving 7 bases not matched to a gene. There are 14 residues in the CDR3. As DNA, the CDR3 is TGTGCCAGCAGTTGGGCGGGAGTTGAGAATGAGCAGTTCTTC. Encoded protein: CASSWAGVENEQFF.

The V and J genes are TRBV2 and TRBJ2-5; 9 positions agree with TRBD2. The CDR3 length is 16 residues. CDR1 and CDR2 (germline): SNHLY, FYNNEI. Trimming took 5 bases from V and 0 from J; bases not matched to a gene: 7. CDR3 bases: TGTGCCAGCAGTAATCTAGCGGGGATCGACCAAGAGACCCAGTACTTC. Its protein is CASSNLAGIDQETQYF.

V gene TRBV19 combines with J gene TRBJ2-1; D not resolved. The CDR3 spans 18 residues. Germline CDR1 is LNHDA and CDR2 is SQIVND (reference sequence). V shed 0 bases and J shed 0 bases, with 15 bases lying between them. In nucleotides, the CDR3 is TGTGCCAGTAGTATAGATATTGAGACGGTTAGCTCCTACAATGAGCAGTTCTTC. As protein: CASSIDIETVSSYNEQFF.

The chain is built from TRBV28 and TRBJ2-1, with 7 bases lining up with TRBD2. Trimming removed 5 bases from V and 8 bases from J; junction bases left unmatched: 24. Germline CDR1 and CDR2: MDHEN and SYDVKM. This CDR3 comprises 19 residues. Here the CDR3 reads CASSNNLPRRGSNVDEQFF. CDR3 bases: TGTGCCAGCAGTAATAACCTTCCAAGGCGGGGGTCCAACGTCGATGAGCAGTTCTTC.

The CDR3: CASSWERLTDTQYF. DNA for the CDR3: TGTGCCAGCAGTTGGGAGCGGTTGACAGATACGCAGTATTTT. The chain recombines TRBV5-5 with TRBJ2-3; possible D gene TRBD2, 5 bases. Germline CDR1 reads SGHKS; CDR2 reads YYEKEE (reference sequence). V was cut by 5 bases and J by 3 bases, with 13 bases left in between. The CDR3 consists of 14 residues.